This T cell receptor beta chain stems from a study of OX40 agonist ivuxolimab in advanced cancers. Some background on the complete study: Ivuxolimab, which targeted the costimulatory receptor OX40 (CD134), was an agonistic, fully human IgG2 monoclonal antibody. Partial responses occurred in three dose-escalation patients, of whom one had hepatocellular carcinoma and two had cutaneous melanoma. The purpose of peripheral TCRbeta sequencing was to test whether ivuxolimab changed TCR sequence diversity and led to clonal T-cell expansion. The paper reports the monotherapy dose-escalation portion (N of about 47 patients) of the phase I ivuxolimab trial. Of the roughly 54 patients in dose escalation, around 19 had hepatocellular carcinoma, around 15 had melanoma, 9 had renal cell carcinoma and 9 had head and neck cancer. Intravenous ivuxolimab was administered to patients every 2 weeks at six dose levels: 0.01, 0.1, 0.3, 1.5, 3 and 10 mg/kg. Patients were allowed to have had prior anti-PD-1, anti-PD-L1 or anti-CTLA-4 therapy, and approximately 40% of the dose-escalation patients had been treated with checkpoint inhibitors. The dose-escalation cohort was over 70% male with a mean age of roughly 62 years, ranging from 23 to 79. Here is what the overall study found, with its caveats: In partial responders in the 0.1-3.0 mg/kg groups, normalized peripheral clonal expansion was found to be among the lowest, especially among CD8+ T cells. Low levels of normalized T-cell clonal expansion were also seen in some patients who did not respond. After ivuxolimab, expanded clones were on average more numerous among CD8+ T cells than among CD4+ T cells. At doses from 0.1 to 3.0 mg/kg, clonal expansion was seen in both CD4+ and CD8+ blood T cells between baseline and week 6. The antigen specificity of the peripheral T cells that underwent clonal expansion was not determined.

For CDR1 and CDR2, the germline V gene (reference sequence) lists LNHNV and YYDKDF. The junction shows trimming of 0 bases on V and 3 bases on J, and the gene matches do not reach 10 bases of it. The CDR3 holds 17 amino acids from the cysteine to the phenylalanine. Of all the DNA, just the CDR3 is kept, 51 bases in frame from base 1. To sequence the TCRbeta CDR3 region, genomic DNA was isolated from the sorted cells. TCRbeta CDR3 regions were sequenced using the immunoSEQ Assay. As stored in TCRdb, this immuneACCESS dataset retains in-frame rearrangements with V and J assigned. A fraction of the clones does not appear; measured against another copy, unresolved V genes explain less than half of the discrepancy, and the remainder lacks a known reason. The table for this sample lists about 82,000 clones; around 90% of them were counted only once. The ten largest clones add up to around 0.7% of the sample.

Comment on this clone: Its antigen remains undetermined. Base qualities were left out, and no much larger clone turns up one base away.

The trial excluded patients who had a history of autoimmune disease or who were on systemic immunosuppression. Peripheral blood for TCR sequencing was collected from all dose cohorts at baseline, on cycle 4 day 1, and on cycle 7 day 1. The samples were drawn from a first-in-human, open-label, multicenter phase I dose-escalation trial of ivuxolimab. Adults with locally advanced or metastatic melanoma, renal cell carcinoma, hepatocellular carcinoma or head and neck squamous cell carcinoma were enrolled in the trial. CD4+ and CD8+ T cells were sorted separately from peripheral blood before TCR sequencing.

This sequence originates from an adult with an advanced solid tumor such as melanoma, head and neck, liver or kidney cancer. The chain employs TRBV15 and TRBJ2-5, with TRBD2 matching 7 junction bases. The material sequenced was CD4+ or CD8+ T cells sorted from blood, taken in a trial of the OX40 agonist ivuxolimab. The DNA reads as follows: TGTGCCACCAGCAGAGATCTTTTGGCAGGGAGGGAAGAGACCCAGTACTTC. It codes for CATSRDLLAGREETQYF.